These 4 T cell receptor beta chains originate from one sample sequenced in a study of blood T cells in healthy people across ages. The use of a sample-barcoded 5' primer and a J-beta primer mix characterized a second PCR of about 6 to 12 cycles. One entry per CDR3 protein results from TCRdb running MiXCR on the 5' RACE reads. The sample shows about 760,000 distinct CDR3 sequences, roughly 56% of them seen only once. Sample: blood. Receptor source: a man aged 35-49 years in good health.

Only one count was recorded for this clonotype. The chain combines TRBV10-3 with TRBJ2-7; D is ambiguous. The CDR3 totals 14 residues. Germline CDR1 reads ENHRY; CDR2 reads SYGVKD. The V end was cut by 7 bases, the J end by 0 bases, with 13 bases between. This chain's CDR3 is CAIKDERSSYEQYF. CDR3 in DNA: TGTGCCATCAAGGACGAGAGGAGCTCCTACGAGCAGTACTTC.

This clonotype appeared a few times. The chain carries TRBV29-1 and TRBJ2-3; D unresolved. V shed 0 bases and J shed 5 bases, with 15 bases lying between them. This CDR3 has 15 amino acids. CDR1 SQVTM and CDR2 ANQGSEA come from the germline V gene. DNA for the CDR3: TGCAGCGTTGAAGAGGTCGCAAGAGCTCGAGATACGCAGTATTTT. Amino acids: CSVEEVARARDTQYF.

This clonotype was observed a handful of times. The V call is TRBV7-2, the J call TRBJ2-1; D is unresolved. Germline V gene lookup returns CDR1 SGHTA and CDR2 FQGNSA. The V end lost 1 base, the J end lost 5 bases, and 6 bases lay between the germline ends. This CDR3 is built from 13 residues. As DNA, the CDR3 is TGTGCCAGCAGCTTAGATCTTAACAATGAGCAGTTCTTC. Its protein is CASSLDLNNEQFF.

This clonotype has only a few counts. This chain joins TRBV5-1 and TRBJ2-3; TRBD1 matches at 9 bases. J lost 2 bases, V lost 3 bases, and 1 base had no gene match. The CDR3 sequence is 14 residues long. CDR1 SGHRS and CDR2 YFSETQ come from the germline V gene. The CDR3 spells CASSWDRVTDTQYF. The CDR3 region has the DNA TGCGCCAGCAGCTGGGACAGGGTCACAGATACGCAGTATTTT.